This T cell receptor beta chain is from a study of OX40 agonist ivuxolimab in advanced cancers. The method was immunoSEQ multiplex PCR; TCRdb's version includes in-frame clones alone and lacks a portion of them. The data hold about 58,000 clones, with roughly nine tenths observed a single time. This CDR3 contains 17 residues. The gene calls are TRBV12-1 and TRBJ2-7; TRBD2 is taken as the D call from the table, unchecked against the DNA. TRBV12-1 is recorded as a pseudogene. Sequenced material: CD4+ or CD8+ T cells sorted from blood, taken in a trial of the OX40 agonist ivuxolimab. The sequence was obtained from an adult with an advanced solid tumor such as melanoma, head and neck, liver or kidney cancer. The CDR3 nucleotides are TGTGCCAGCAGCACCTGGACTAGCGGGCCCAGCTCCTACGAGCAGTACTTC. This sequence encodes CASSTWTSGPSSYEQYF.